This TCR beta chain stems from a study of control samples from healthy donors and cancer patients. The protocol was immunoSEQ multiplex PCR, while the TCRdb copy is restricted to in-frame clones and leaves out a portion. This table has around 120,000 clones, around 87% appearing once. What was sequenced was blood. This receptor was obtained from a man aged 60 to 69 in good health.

CDR3 sequence (DNA): TGTGCCAGTAGTATACAGATCCGCCAGCCCCAGCATTTT. Residues: CASSIQIRQPQHF. The chain couples TRBV19 to TRBJ1-5; D unclear. CDR1 LNHDA and CDR2 SQIVND come from the germline V gene (reference sequence). With 2 bases removed from V and 7 bases from J, the gap between germline ends came to 9 bases. This CDR3 comprises 13 residues. Based on the CDR3 plus reference TRBV19 and TRBJ1-5, the full variable domain is DGGITQSPKYLFRKEGQNVTLSCEQNLNHDAMYWYRQDPGQGLRLIYYSQIVNDFQKGDIAEGYSVSREKKESFPLTVTSAQKNPTAFYLCASSIQIRQPQHFGDGTRLSIL.